This T cell receptor (beta chain) originates from a study of blood T cell repertoires in COVID-19. The wider study: Samples of COVID-19 (acute and convalescent) were obtained from the United States, Italy and Spain. PBMCs, B-cell-depleted T cells, or T cells were the source of the cDNA or gDNA that made up the material.

Original processing methods: Quantification of nucleated cells was approximated via reference gene primer amplification. The method was immunoSEQ multiplex PCR; TCRdb's version includes in-frame clones alone and lacks a portion of them. The V and J calls and clone size were taken over from that table, and D and trimming were inferred from the DNA. The sample has about 80,000 clones; approximately 88% are singletons. This CDR3 is 15 amino acids long. Germline CDR1 LGHNA, CDR2 YSLEER. V shed 2 bases, J shed 5 bases, and the junction held 5 bases outside the gene matches. The rearrangement joins TRBV4-3 to TRBJ2-5, with TRBD1 matching 10 bases. This clonotype was obtained from a woman over 75 with acute or convalescent COVID-19. The sequenced sample consisted of peripheral blood. Written as DNA, the CDR3 is TGCGCCAGCAGCCAACAGGACAGGGGGTGGGAGACCCAGTACTTC. Translated: CASSQQDRGWETQYF.